This T cell receptor beta chain is drawn from a study of T cell responses to AZD1222 COVID-19 vaccine. General study results and limits: The breadth and depth of Spike-specific TCRs increased once two AZD1222 doses had been given.

Assay used: immunoSEQ multiplex PCR; TCRdb lists only in-frame clones, some missing. The repertoire holds 150,000 to 200,000 clones, with roughly nine tenths as singletons. Germline CDR1 SGHTA, CDR2 FQGNSA. The germline V and J ends were trimmed by 1 base and 5 bases, with 6 bases remaining between them. There are 13 residues in the CDR3. Worth noting for this clone: Its antigen is currently unknown.

The source was peripheral blood, collected 28 days after the second dose of the MenACWY control vaccine. V gene TRBV7-2 combines with J gene TRBJ1-5; maybe TRBD1 (5 bases). This TCR derives from an adult who received the MenACWY meningococcal vaccine as a control. The CDR3 loop is CASSLGGYQPQHF. The CDR3, as DNA: TGTGCCAGCAGCTTAGGGGGCTATCAGCCCCAGCATTTT.